These 3 T cell receptor beta chains were all obtained from the same sample, sequenced in a study of T cell responses to AZD1222 COVID-19 vaccine. TCRdb's copy holds only in-frame clones and misses some; the assay was immunoSEQ multiplex PCR. The sample shows about 150,000 clones, about nine tenths of them seen only once. The material was peripheral blood, obtained on day 0 of AZD1222 vaccination. The origin of the receptors is an adult in good health.

This chain connects TRBV6-1 to TRBJ2-7, with TRBD1 as a possible D gene (5 bases). Trimming cost V 2 bases and J 3 bases, with 11 bases left between them. This CDR3 is built from 14 residues. Germline V lookup: CDR1 MNHNS, CDR2 SASEGT. CDR3 amino acids: CASSESTDYYEQYF. CDR3 DNA: TGTGCCAGCAGTGAATCGACAGATTACTACGAGCAGTACTTC.

The rearrangement joins TRBV5-4 to TRBJ2-5, with 9 bases that match TRBD2. The CDR3 sequence is 15 residues long. V dropped 0 bases and J dropped 2; count of bases not matched to a gene: 2. The germline CDR1 and CDR2 sequences are SGHNT and YYREEE (reference sequence). The CDR3 sequence is CASSLGLAEQETQYF. In DNA form, the CDR3 reads TGTGCCAGCAGCTTGGGACTAGCGGAACAAGAGACCCAGTACTTC.

The rearrangement links TRBV12-3 or TRBV12-4 to TRBJ2-5; TRBD2 matches 7 bases. The CDR3 runs to 13 residues. V lost 6 bases, J lost 5 bases, and 6 bases stayed unmatched. CDR3 coding DNA: TGTGCCAGCAGGGCGGGGGTTCGGGAGACCCAGTACTTC. It codes for CASRAGVRETQYF.